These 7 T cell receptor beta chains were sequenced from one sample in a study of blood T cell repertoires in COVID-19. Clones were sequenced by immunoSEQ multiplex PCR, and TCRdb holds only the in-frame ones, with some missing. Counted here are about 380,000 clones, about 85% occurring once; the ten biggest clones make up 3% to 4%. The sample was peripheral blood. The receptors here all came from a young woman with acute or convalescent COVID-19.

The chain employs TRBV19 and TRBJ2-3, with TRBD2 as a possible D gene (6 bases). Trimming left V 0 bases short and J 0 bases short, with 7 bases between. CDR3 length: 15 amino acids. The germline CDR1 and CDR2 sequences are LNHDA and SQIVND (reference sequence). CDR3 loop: CASSIDRGSTDTQYF. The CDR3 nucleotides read TGTGCCAGTAGTATAGACCGGGGGAGCACAGATACGCAGTATTTT.

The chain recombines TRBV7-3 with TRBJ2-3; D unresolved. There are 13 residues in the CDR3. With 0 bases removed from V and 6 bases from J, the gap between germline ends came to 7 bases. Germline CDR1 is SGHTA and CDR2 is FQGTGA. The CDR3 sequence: CASSLTVLDTQYF. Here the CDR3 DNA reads TGTGCCAGCAGCTTAACCGTCCTGGATACGCAGTATTTT.

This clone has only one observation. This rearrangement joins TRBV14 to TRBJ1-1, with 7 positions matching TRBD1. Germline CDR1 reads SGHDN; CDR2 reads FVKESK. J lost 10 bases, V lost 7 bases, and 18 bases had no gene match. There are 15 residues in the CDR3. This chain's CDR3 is CASTKNRDSGSVAFF. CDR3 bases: TGTGCCAGCACCAAAAACCGGGACAGCGGATCTGTAGCTTTCTTT. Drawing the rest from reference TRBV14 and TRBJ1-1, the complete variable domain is EAGVTQFPSHSVIEKGQTVTLRCDPISGHDNLYWYRRVMGKEIKFLLHFVKESKQDESGMPNNRFLAERTGGTYSTLKVQPAELEDSGVYFCASTKNRDSGSVAFFGQGTRLTVV.

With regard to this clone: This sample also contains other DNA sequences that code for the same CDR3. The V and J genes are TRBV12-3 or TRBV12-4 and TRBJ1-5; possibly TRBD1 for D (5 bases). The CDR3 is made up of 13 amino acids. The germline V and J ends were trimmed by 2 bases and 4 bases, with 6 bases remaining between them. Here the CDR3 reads CASSLSGNQPQHF. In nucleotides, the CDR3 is TGTGCCAGCAGTTTATCAGGGAATCAGCCCCAGCATTTT.

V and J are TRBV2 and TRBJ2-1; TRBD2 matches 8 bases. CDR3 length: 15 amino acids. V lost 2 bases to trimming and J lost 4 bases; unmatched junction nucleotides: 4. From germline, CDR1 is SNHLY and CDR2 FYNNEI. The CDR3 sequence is CASSETRGEYNEQFF. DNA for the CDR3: TGTGCCAGCAGTGAAACGCGGGGGGAATACAATGAGCAGTTCTTC. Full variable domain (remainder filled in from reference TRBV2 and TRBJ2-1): EPEVTQTPSHQVTQMGQEVILRCVPISNHLYFYWYRQILGQKVEFLVSFYNNEISEKSEIFDDQFSVERPDGSNFTLKIRSTKLEDSAMYFCASSETRGEYNEQFFGPGTRLTVL.

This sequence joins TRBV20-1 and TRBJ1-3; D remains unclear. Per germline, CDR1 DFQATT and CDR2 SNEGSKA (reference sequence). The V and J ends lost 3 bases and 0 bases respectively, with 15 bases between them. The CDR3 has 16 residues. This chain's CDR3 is CSASPPGVVSGNTIYF. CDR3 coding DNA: TGCAGTGCTAGTCCACCCGGAGTTGTCTCTGGAAACACCATATATTTT.

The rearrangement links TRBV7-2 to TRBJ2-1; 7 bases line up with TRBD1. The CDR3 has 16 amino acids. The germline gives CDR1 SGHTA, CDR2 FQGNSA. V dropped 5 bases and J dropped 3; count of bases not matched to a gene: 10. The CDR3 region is CASSTRWDSLYNEQFF. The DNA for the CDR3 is TGTGCCAGCAGCACCCGTTGGGACAGCCTCTACAATGAGCAGTTCTTC.